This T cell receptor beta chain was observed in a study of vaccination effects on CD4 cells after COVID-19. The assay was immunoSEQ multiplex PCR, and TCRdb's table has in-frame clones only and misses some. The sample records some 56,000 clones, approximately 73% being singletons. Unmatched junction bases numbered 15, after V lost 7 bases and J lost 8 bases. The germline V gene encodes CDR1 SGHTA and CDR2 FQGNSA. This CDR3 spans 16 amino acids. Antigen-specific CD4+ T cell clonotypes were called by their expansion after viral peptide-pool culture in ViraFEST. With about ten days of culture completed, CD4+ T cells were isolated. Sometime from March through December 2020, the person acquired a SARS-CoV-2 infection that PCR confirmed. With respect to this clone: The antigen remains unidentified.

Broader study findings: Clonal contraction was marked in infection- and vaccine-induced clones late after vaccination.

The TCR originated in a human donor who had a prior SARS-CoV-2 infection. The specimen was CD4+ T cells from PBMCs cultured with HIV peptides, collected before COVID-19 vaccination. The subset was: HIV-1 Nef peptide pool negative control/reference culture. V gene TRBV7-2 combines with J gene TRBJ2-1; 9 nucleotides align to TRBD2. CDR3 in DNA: TGTGCCAGCACCCTTTTCTTCGCGGGAGGGCGCGATGAGCAGTTCTTC. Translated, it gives CASTLFFAGGRDEQFF. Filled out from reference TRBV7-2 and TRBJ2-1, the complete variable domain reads GAGVSQSPSNKVTEKGKDVELRCDPISGHTALYWYRQSLGQGLEFLIYFQGNSAPDKSGLPSDRFSAERTGGSVSTLTIQRTQQEDSAVYLCASTLFFAGGRDEQFFGPGTRLTVL.